This T cell receptor beta chain was captured in a study of T cell repertoires in cytomegalovirus infection. The wider study: Through public TCR beta signatures, both CMV infection and matching HLA type were indicated.

In germline, CDR1 is SEHNR, CDR2 FQNEAQ (reference sequence). The CDR3 has 15 residues. Trimming took 5 bases from V and 5 from J; bases not matched to a gene: 12. General study findings and limits: Within the response measured ex vivo, HLA-C-restricted CMV-specific TCR beta clonotypes were dominant.

A word on this clonotype: Its antigen is undetermined.

TCRdb recomputed calls from the reads with MiXCR, one row per CDR3 protein. The sample includes around 120,000 distinct CDR3 sequences, over 40% of them seen just once. This chain joins TRBV7-9 and TRBJ2-7, with 7 positions matching TRBD1. This receptor was identified in a human donor in good health (CMV status not recorded). Some clones in this sample may be carry-over from other donors' samples. The sequencing used CD8+ T cells from cultured PBMCs, collected from culture after CMV antigen stimulation. The CDR3 DNA reads as TGTGCCAGCAGCCACTTACAGACAGGGACGGACGAGCAGTACTTC. This encodes CASSHLQTGTDEQYF.